This entry is about one T cell receptor beta chain. No antigen is known for it. Libraries of TCR beta came from iRepertoire HTBI primers plus Arm-PCR of CDR3 regions. TCRdb redid the calling of the multiplex PCR reads with MiXCR, one entry per CDR3 protein. The sample yields about 440,000 distinct CDR3 sequences, about 16% seen once. Trimming took 5 bases from V and 0 from J; bases not matched to a gene: 14. The CDR3 spans 18 residues. CDR1 LNHDA and CDR2 SQIVND come from the germline V gene (reference sequence). The time point denotes: newly diagnosed GD, antithyroid drugs for less than 3 months. From RNA extracted from PBMCs, the TCR library was made. This sample was taken from a study of regulatory T cells in long-lasting Graves disease. General study findings and limits: Patients with persistent disease showed a bias toward TRBV28, TRBJ1-2 and TRBJ2-5.

The same sample was also studied in work on T cells in Graves' hyperthyroidism and ophthalmopathy. That publication notes: In simple terms, a model built on 13 V-J features told ophthalmopathy apart from stable hyperthyroidism.

The source of this sequence is a woman in her 30s with Graves disease. The sample here was peripheral blood mononuclear cells (PBMCs), taken at new diagnosis, from a patient treated with antithyroid drugs. This rearrangement joins TRBV19 to TRBJ1-1; 8 bases are a match to TRBD1. CDR3 coding DNA: TGTGCCAGTAGTCTACAGGGACAGGTCCTTCCTATGAACACTGAAGCTTTCTTT. Its translation: CASSLQGQVLPMNTEAFF.